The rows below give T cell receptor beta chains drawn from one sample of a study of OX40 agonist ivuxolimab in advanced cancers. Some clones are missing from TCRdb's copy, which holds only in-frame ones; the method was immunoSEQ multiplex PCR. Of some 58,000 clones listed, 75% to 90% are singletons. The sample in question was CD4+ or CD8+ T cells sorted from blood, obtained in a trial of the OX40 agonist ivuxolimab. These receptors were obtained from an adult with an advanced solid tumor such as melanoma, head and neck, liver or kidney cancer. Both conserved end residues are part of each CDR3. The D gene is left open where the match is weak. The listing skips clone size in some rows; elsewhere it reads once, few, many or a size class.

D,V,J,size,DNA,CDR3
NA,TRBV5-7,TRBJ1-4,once,TGTGCCAGCAGCACTGGGCCGTTATTGTATGAAAAACTGTTTTTT,CASSTGPLLYEKLFF
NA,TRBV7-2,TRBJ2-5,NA,TGTGCCAGCAGCTTTGGGGGACTGCAGCAAGAGACCCAGTACTTC,CASSFGGLQQETQYF
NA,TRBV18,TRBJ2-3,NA,TGTGCCAGCTCACCACCCTTCGGTGGTGGCCGCACAGATACGCAGTATTTT,CASSPPFGGGRTDTQYF
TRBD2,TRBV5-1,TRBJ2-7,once,TGCGCCAGCAGCTCCCCTAATAATAGCGGGAGACAAACAACCTACGAGCAGTACTTC,CASSSPNNSGRQTTYEQYF
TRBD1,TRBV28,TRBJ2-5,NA,TGTGCCAGCAGCCCCGGGACAGGGGTTGAGACCCAGTACTTC,CASSPGTGVETQYF
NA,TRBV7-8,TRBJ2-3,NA,TGTGCCAGCAGCTGGGCGGGGGCGCGGAGAGATACGCAGTATTTT,CASSWAGARRDTQYF
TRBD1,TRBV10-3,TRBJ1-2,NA,TGTGCCATCAGTGAAGACAGGGAGGATGTCTACACCTTC,CAISEDREDVYTF
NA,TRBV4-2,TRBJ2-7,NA,TGTGCCAGCAGCCAGGGGAGCAGGGCGGGAATCCACGAGCAGTACTTC,CASSQGSRAGIHEQYF
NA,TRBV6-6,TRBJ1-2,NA,TGTGCCAGCAGTTACTCTACGATCACGACAAGGGATGGCTACACCTTC,CASSYSTITTRDGYTF
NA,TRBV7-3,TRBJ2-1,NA,TGTGCCAGCAGCTTAGACTCCATAGCCAATGAGCAGTTCTTC,CASSLDSIANEQFF
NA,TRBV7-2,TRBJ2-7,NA,TGTGCCAGCAGCTTAGGGAGTACCTCCTCCTACGAGCAGTACTTC,CASSLGSTSSYEQYF
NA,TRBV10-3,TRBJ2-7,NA,TGTGCCATCAGTGAGTCTAGCGACTCCTACGAGCAGTACTTC,CAISESSDSYEQYF
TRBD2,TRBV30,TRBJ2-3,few,TGTGCCTGGAGTGTACTCGGTGGCGGGAGTGACGATACGCAGTATTTT,CAWSVLGGGSDDTQYF
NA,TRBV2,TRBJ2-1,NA,TGTGCCAGCAGTGAACAGCCTATTTCGGCGGATGAGCAGTTCTTC,CASSEQPISADEQFF
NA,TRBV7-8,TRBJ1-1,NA,TGTGCCAGCACCAAGAGCAGGATTTCGGGAAACACTGAAGCTTTCTTT,CASTKSRISGNTEAFF
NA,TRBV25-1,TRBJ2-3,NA,TGTGCCAGCAAGTCGGGAGTAAGTACAGATACGCAGTATTTT,CASKSGVSTDTQYF
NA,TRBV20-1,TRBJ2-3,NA,TGCAGTGCTAGTGACTGGATAGCGCAGTATTTT,CSASDWIAQYF
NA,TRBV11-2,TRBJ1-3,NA,TGTGCCAGCAGCACCGGGGTCTCTGGAAACACCATATATTTT,CASSTGVSGNTIYF
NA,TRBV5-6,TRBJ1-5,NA,TGTGCCAGCAGCTTGGCGGACAGAAGGAGCAATCAGCCCCAGCATTTT,CASSLADRRSNQPQHF
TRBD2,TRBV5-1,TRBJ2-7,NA,TGCGCCAGCTCTCGGTCTAGCGGAACCTCCTACGAGCAGTACTTC,CASSRSSGTSYEQYF
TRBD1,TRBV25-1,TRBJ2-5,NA,TGTGCCAGCAGTGAGCCCCGGGACAGCCAAGAGACCCAGTACTTC,CASSEPRDSQETQYF
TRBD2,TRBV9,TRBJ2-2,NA,TGTGCCAGCAGCGTCCTAGCGGTCACCGGGGAGCTGTTTTTT,CASSVLAVTGELFF
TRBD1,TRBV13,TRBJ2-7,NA,TGTGCCAGCAGCCCACGACAGGGATGGAACGAGCAGTACTTC,CASSPRQGWNEQYF
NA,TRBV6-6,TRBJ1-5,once,TGTGCCAGCAGTTACTCGTTGGGGGCAGGGCAGCCCCAGCATTTT,CASSYSLGAGQPQHF
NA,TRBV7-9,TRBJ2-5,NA,TGTGCCAGCAGCTCGGCGGGTGGGCCCGTAGAGACCCAGTACTTC,CASSSAGGPVETQYF
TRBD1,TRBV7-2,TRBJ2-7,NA,TGTGCCAGCAGCCCCGACAGGGGGATTGTGGACGAGCAGTACTTC,CASSPDRGIVDEQYF
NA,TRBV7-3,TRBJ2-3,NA,TGTGCCAGCAGCCCGGCCTCAAACACAGATACGCAGTATTTT,CASSPASNTDTQYF
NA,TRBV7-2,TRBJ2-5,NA,TGTGCCAGCCAGGGGGGGCGCGGGCAAGAGACCCAGTACTTC,CASQGGRGQETQYF
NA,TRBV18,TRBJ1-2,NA,TGTGCCAGCTCACCACCGGACACGAACTATGGCTACACCTTC,CASSPPDTNYGYTF
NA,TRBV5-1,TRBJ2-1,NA,TGCGCCAGCAGCTATAGGGAGAGCTCCTACAATGAGCAGTTCTTC,CASSYRESSYNEQFF
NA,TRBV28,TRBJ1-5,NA,TGTGCCAGCAGTTTGACCGTTCGCGCCAATCAGCCCCAGCATTTT,CASSLTVRANQPQHF
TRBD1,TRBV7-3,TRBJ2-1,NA,TGTGCCAGCAGCTTCGACAGGGGTGAGCAGTTCTTC,CASSFDRGEQFF
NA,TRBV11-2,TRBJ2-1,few,TGTGCCAGCAGCTTAGTAGGGACTGATAACAATGAGCAGTTCTTC,CASSLVGTDNNEQFF
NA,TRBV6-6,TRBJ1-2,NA,TGTGCCAGCAGTTACTGGTCAGGGAGCTACACCTTC,CASSYWSGSYTF
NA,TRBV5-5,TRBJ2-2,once,TGTGCCAGCAGCCCGTGGCAGGGCCGTGGCACCGGGGAGCTGTTTTTT,CASSPWQGRGTGELFF
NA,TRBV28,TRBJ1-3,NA,TGTGCCAGCAGTAAAGGGAGGAGCTCTGGAAACACCATATATTTT,CASSKGRSSGNTIYF
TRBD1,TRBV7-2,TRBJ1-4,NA,TGTGCCAGCAGCTTAAGGATTGGGGACAGGGGTAATGAAAAACTGTTTTTT,CASSLRIGDRGNEKLFF
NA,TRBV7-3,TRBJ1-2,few,TGTGCCAGCAGCTTACGTCAGGGAAGTGGCTACACCTTC,CASSLRQGSGYTF
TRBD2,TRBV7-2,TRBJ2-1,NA,TGTGCCAGCAGCTTGGGACTAGCGGGAGGGGGGTCCTACAATGAGCAGTTCTTC,CASSLGLAGGGSYNEQFF
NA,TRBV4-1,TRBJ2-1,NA,TGCGCCAGCAGCCTCAATCCGGGGAGCTCCTACAATGAGCAGTTCTTC,CASSLNPGSSYNEQFF
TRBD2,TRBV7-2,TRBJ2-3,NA,TGTGCCAGCAGCTTAGGACTAGCGAGCACAGATACGCAGTATTTT,CASSLGLASTDTQYF
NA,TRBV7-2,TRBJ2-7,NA,TGTGCCAGCAGCTTCGGTTCCGGAACCTCCGAGCAGTACTTC,CASSFGSGTSEQYF